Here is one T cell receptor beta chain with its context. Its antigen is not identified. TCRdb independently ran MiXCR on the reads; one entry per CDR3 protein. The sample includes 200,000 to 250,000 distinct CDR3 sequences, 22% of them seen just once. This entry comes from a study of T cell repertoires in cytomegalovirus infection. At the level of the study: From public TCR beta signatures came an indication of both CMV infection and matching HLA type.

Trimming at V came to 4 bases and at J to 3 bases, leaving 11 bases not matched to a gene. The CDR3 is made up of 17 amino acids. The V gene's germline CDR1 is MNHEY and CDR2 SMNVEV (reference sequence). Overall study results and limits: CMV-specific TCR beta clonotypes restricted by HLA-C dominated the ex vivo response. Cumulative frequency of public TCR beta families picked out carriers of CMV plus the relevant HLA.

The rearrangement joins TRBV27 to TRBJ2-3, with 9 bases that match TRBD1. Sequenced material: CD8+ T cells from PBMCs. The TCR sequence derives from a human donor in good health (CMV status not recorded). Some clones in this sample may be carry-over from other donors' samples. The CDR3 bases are TGTGCCAGCAGTTCTCTTATGACAGGGGGATTTACAGATACGCAGTATTTT. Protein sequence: CASSSLMTGGFTDTQYF.